This TCR beta chain emerged from a study of blood T cell repertoires in COVID-19. For the study at large: COVID-19 samples from acute and convalescent phases originated in the United States, Italy and Spain.

TCRdb's table, derived via immunoSEQ multiplex PCR, lists solely in-frame clones and lacks some. The data contain fewer than 250,000 clones, 83% of them singletons. This CDR3 spans 14 amino acids. V was clipped by 5 bases and J by 3 bases; unmatched bases: 7. The germline V gene has CDR1 SGHNT and CDR2 YYREEE (reference sequence). The clonotype originates from a human donor in a cohort sampled during active COVID-19. This chain joins TRBV5-4 and TRBJ2-7, with TRBD2 identical over 8 bases. The sequenced material came from peripheral blood. The CDR3 is CASSRAGGDYEQYF. CDR3 nucleotides: TGTGCCAGCAGTAGGGCGGGGGGCGACTACGAGCAGTACTTC.